A single T cell receptor beta chain is shown here with its context. What it binds is not known. The CDR3 has 14 amino acids. Trimming left V 5 bases short and J 0 bases short, with 7 bases between. Germline assignment: CDR1 SEHNR and CDR2 FQNEAQ (reference sequence). This record comes from a study of cytomegalovirus exposure and HLA in healthy donors. With 60 Vbeta and 13 Jbeta primers, the PCR was carried out. Measured with immunoSEQ multiplex PCR; TCRdb has only the in-frame clones, and not every one. The profile shows around 180,000 clones, roughly 80% of them singletons. The study's findings and limits: Based on reports, TCR beta sequences accurately predicted HLA-A and HLA-B alleles for most subjects. Specificity of a few CMV-associated chains for CMV antigens was verified in vitro.

This TCR derives from a boy between 10 and 17 years old in good health and CMV-seronegative. This chain connects TRBV7-9 to TRBJ1-4; D ambiguous. The sequencing sample was made of PBMCs. The CDR3 here is CASSKSTTNEKLFF. The CDR3 DNA reads TGTGCCAGCAGCAAGTCTACAACTAATGAAAAACTGTTTTTT.